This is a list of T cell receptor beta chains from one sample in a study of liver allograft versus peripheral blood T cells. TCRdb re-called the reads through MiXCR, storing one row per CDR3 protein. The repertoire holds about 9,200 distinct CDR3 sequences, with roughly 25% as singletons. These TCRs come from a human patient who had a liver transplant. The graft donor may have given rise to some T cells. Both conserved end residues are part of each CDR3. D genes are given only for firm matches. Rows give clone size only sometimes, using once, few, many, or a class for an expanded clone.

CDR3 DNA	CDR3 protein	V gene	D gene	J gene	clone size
TGTGCCAGTAGTATACCCCCGACAGGGCAAACACCCCTCCACTTT	CASSIPPTGQTPLHF	TRBV19	TRBD1	TRBJ1-6	few
TGTGCCATCAGTGAGTCCGGGACACACTCCTCTGGAAACACCATATATTTT	CAISESGTHSSGNTIYF	TRBV10-3	.	TRBJ1-3	.
TGCAGTGCTGGACCCGGGGGGGCCGGAGAGACCCAGTACTTC	CSAGPGGAGETQYF	TRBV20-1	TRBD2	TRBJ2-5	few
TGTGCCAGCAGCCGGGGGACAGGTCAGCCCCAGCATTTT	CASSRGTGQPQHF	TRBV14	TRBD1	TRBJ1-5	few
TGTGCCAGCAGCCTCCGATTTGGCGGGGGCACAGATACGCAGTATTTT	CASSLRFGGGTDTQYF	TRBV11-2	.	TRBJ2-3	.
TGTGCCAGCAGCTCAATAGCGGGAGTAGGCGCAGATACGCAGTATTTT	CASSSIAGVGADTQYF	TRBV9	TRBD2	TRBJ2-3	many
TGTGCCAGCTCACCAACAGGGAACACTGAAGCTTTCTTT	CASSPTGNTEAFF	TRBV18	.	TRBJ1-1	.
TGCAGTGCTTCGACAGGGGGCCGGGGGACTGAAGCTTTCTTT	CSASTGGRGTEAFF	TRBV20-1	TRBD1	TRBJ1-1	few
TGTGCCACTCAACTAGCGGAATACAATGAGCAGTTCTTC	CATQLAEYNEQFF	TRBV10-3	TRBD2	TRBJ2-1	.
TGCAGTGCTAGAGAGTCAGGGGGGTCGAATACTGAAGCTTTCTTT	CSARESGGSNTEAFF	TRBV20-1	TRBD1	TRBJ1-1	few
TGTGCCAGCTCACCACTTTCGGACTCTGGAAACACCATATATTTT	CASSPLSDSGNTIYF	TRBV18	.	TRBJ1-3	.
TGTGCCAGTAGTCTTCTGGGGGATAATTCACCCCTCCACTTT	CASSLLGDNSPLHF	TRBV19	.	TRBJ1-6	medium-sized
TGTGCCAGCAGCCTCCCGGGACAGGGGGCTTCGAACACTGAAGCTTTCTTT	CASSLPGQGASNTEAFF	TRBV28	TRBD1	TRBJ1-1	few
TGCAGTGCTAGTTGGGGGCGGGGGTTAGGTGAGCAGTTCTTC	CSASWGRGLGEQFF	TRBV20-1	.	TRBJ2-1	few
TGTGCCAGCAGTACCCTAGCGACTGATCCCACAGATACGCAGTATTTT	CASSTLATDPTDTQYF	TRBV6-1	.	TRBJ2-3	many
TGTGCCAGTAGTAGGATGGGACTAGCGGGAGGAGGGGGCAATGAGCAGTTCTTC	CASSRMGLAGGGGNEQFF	TRBV19	TRBD2	TRBJ2-1	medium-sized
TGCAGTGCTATGGGGGGGCGTGGGGAAACTGAAGCTTTCTTT	CSAMGGRGETEAFF	TRBV20-1	.	TRBJ1-1	.
TGTGCCAGCAGCTTCGGACAGGCCGGATGGGATGGCTACACCTTC	CASSFGQAGWDGYTF	TRBV11-1	TRBD1	TRBJ1-2	medium-sized
TGTGCCAGCAGAGGGCCAGATAGAGGCACTGAAGCTTTCTTT	CASRGPDRGTEAFF	TRBV28	.	TRBJ1-1	few
TGTGCCAGCAGTCAACCGGGACAGGGAACCCTCTATGGCTACACCTTC	CASSQPGQGTLYGYTF	TRBV27	TRBD1	TRBJ1-2	few
TGTGCCAGCAGGGACCGACAGAGCTCCTACGAGCAGTACTTC	CASRDRQSSYEQYF	TRBV28	.	TRBJ2-7	few
TGTGCCAGTAGTATCAGGGGGAAGAATGAAAAACTGTTTTTT	CASSIRGKNEKLFF	TRBV19	TRBD1	TRBJ1-4	medium-sized
TGTGCCAGCAGCGTGGGACTAGCGGGGGGTTCGTTGGATACGCAGTATTTT	CASSVGLAGGSLDTQYF	TRBV9	TRBD2	TRBJ2-3	.
TGTGCCAGCAGCTTAGTTGCGGCAGATACGCAGTATTTT	CASSLVAADTQYF	TRBV7-2	.	TRBJ2-3	medium-sized
TGTGCCAGCTCCCCCCCACTAGCGGGGGTCGGCGATGAGCAGTTCTTC	CASSPPLAGVGDEQFF	TRBV6-5	TRBD2	TRBJ2-1	medium-sized
TGCAGTGCTAGCCGACTGGTCGATGTCGATACGCAGTATTTT	CSASRLVDVDTQYF	TRBV20-1	.	TRBJ2-3	.
TGCAGTGCACTGTTCAGGGGGAGGACCGGGGAGCTGTTTTTT	CSALFRGRTGELFF	TRBV20-1	.	TRBJ2-2	medium-sized
TGTGCCAGCTCACCCTCAGCGCAGGGGAACTATGGCTACACCTTC	CASSPSAQGNYGYTF	TRBV18	.	TRBJ1-2	.
TGTGCCAGCAGTCAACAAACAGGGGATGGCTACACCTTC	CASSQQTGDGYTF	TRBV27	TRBD1	TRBJ1-2	.
TGTGCCAGTAGTATAGGGACAGCTAAAAACATTCAGTACTTC	CASSIGTAKNIQYF	TRBV19	.	TRBJ2-4	many
TGTGCCAGCAGCTTAAGGGCCGGGACAGGGACCTACGAGCAGTACTTC	CASSLRAGTGTYEQYF	TRBV11-2	TRBD1	TRBJ2-7	.
TGTGCCACCGGCCTTGGTAGGGAGTCCTACAATGAGCAGTTCTTC	CATGLGRESYNEQFF	TRBV15	.	TRBJ2-1	.
TGTGCCAGCAGTTACAACCGGGAGTGGCCTTCCTACGAGCAGTACTTC	CASSYNREWPSYEQYF	TRBV6-2/TRBV6-3	.	TRBJ2-7	medium-sized
TGTGCCAGCTCACCCGACCCAAACGGCTATGGCTACACCTTC	CASSPDPNGYGYTF	TRBV18	.	TRBJ1-2	once
TGTGCCAGCTCGGGCGGGAGAATAGATACGCAGTATTTT	CASSGGRIDTQYF	TRBV18	TRBD2	TRBJ2-3	medium-sized
TGTGCCAGCAGTAAACCGGACGGGATTTGGGGCTACACCTTC	CASSKPDGIWGYTF	TRBV6-1	.	TRBJ1-2	.
TGCAGTGCTAGGGGGATTAGCGGGGGTTCCCGCGAGCAGTACTTC	CSARGISGGSREQYF	TRBV20-1	TRBD2	TRBJ2-7	.
TGTGCCAGCAGTTTTCGCTGGGACAGTCAAGAGACCCAGTACTTC	CASSFRWDSQETQYF	TRBV27	TRBD1	TRBJ2-5	medium-sized
TGTGCCAGCAGTTCCCGGGAGGGAGGCGACAATGAGCAGTTCTTC	CASSSREGGDNEQFF	TRBV27	TRBD2	TRBJ2-1	once
TGTGCCAGCAGTGAAGGCGCCAGCATCTATGGCTACACCTTC	CASSEGASIYGYTF	TRBV2	.	TRBJ1-2	.
TGTGCCAGCAGCCACCGGGACAGGGTAGTAGAAGCTTTCTTT	CASSHRDRVVEAFF	TRBV7-9	TRBD1	TRBJ1-1	few
TGTGCCAGCAGTTCGACAGGGGAAGAGACCCAGTACTTC	CASSSTGEETQYF	TRBV27	TRBD1	TRBJ2-5	many
TGTGCCAGCTCAACAGACAGGGGCTCTGGAAACACCATATATTTT	CASSTDRGSGNTIYF	TRBV18	TRBD1	TRBJ1-3	medium-sized
TGCGCCAGCAGCTCGAAGAGAAGCTCCTACAATGAGCAGTTCTTC	CASSSKRSSYNEQFF	TRBV5-1	.	TRBJ2-1	few
TGTGCCAGCAGCTTAGGGGCAATGGGGGGGCCCCCCGAAGCTTTCTTT	CASSLGAMGGPPEAFF	TRBV13	.	TRBJ1-1	.
TGTGCCAGCAGTGAATTGAACGTCCAAGGCTACACCTTC	CASSELNVQGYTF	TRBV6-1	.	TRBJ1-2	medium-sized